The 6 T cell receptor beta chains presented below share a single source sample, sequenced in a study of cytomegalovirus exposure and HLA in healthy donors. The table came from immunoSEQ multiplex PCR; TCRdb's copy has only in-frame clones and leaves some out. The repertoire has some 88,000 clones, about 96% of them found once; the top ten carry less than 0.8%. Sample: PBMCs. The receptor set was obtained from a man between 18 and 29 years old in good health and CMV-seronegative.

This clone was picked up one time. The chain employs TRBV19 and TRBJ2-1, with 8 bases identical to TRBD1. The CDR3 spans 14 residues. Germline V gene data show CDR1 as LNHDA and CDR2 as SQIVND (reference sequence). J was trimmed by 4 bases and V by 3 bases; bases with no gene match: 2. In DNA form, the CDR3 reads TGTGCCAGTAGTATCGGACAGGGATACAATGAGCAGTTCTTC. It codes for CASSIGQGYNEQFF. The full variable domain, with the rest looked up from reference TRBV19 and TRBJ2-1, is DGGITQSPKYLFRKEGQNVTLSCEQNLNHDAMYWYRQDPGQGLRLIYYSQIVNDFQKGDIAEGYSVSREKKESFPLTVTSAQKNPTAFYLCASSIGQGYNEQFFGPGTRLTVL.

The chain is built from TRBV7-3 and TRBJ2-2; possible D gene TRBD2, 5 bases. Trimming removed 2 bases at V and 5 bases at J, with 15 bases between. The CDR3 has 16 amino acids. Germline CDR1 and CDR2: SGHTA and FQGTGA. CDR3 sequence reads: CASSLSYGRSTGELFF. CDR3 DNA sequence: TGTGCCAGCAGCTTATCGTATGGGAGATCGACCGGGGAGCTGTTTTTT.

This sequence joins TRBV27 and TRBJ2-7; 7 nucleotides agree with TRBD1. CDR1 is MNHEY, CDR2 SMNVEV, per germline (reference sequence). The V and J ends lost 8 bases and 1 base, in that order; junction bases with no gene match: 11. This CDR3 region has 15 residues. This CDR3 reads CASREQGRPSYEQYF. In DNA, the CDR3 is TGTGCCAGCCGGGAACAGGGGCGGCCGTCCTACGAGCAGTACTTC.

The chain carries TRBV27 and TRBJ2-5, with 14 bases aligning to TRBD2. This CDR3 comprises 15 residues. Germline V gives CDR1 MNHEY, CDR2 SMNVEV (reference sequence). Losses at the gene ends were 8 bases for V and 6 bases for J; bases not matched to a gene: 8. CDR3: CASEGLAGGIKTQYF. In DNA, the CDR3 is TGTGCCAGCGAAGGACTAGCGGGAGGTATAAAGACCCAGTACTTC.

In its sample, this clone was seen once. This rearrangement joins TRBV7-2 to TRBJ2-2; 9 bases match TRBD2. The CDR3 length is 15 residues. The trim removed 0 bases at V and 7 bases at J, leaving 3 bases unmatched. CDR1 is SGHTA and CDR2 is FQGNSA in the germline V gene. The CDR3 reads CASSLASGSIGELFF. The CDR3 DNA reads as TGTGCCAGCAGCTTAGCTAGCGGGAGTATCGGGGAGCTGTTTTTT.

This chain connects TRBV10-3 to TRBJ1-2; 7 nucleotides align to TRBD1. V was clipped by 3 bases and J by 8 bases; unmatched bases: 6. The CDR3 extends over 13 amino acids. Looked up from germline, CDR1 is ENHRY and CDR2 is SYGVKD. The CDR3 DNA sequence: TGTGCCATCAGTGAAGACAGGGCCGCGGGCTACACCTTC. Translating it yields CAISEDRAAGYTF.